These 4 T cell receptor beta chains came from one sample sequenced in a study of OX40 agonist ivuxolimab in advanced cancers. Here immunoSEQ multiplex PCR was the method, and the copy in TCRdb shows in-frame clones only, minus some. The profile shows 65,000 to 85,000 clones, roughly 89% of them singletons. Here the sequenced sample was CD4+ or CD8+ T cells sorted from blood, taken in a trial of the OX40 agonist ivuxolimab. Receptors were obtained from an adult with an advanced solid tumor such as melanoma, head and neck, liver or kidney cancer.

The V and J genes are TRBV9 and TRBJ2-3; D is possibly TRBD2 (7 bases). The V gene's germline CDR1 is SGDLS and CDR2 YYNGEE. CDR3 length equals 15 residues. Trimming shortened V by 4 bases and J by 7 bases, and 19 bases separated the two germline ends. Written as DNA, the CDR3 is TGTGCCAGCAGCCCGAGGGGAGGGGGGGTGAATACGCAGTATTTT. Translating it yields CASSPRGGGVNTQYF.

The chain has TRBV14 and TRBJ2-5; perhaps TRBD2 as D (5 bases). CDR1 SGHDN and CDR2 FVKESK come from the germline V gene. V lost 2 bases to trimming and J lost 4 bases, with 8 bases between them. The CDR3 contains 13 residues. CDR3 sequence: CASSQNGGETQYF. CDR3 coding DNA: TGTGCCAGCAGCCAAAATGGAGGAGAGACCCAGTACTTC.

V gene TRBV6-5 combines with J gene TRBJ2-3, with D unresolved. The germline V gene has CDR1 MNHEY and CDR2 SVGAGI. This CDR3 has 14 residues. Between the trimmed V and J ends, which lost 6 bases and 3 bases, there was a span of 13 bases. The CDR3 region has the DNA TGTGCCAGCAGCTACAAAATCCTGACAGATACGCAGTATTTT. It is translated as CASSYKILTDTQYF.

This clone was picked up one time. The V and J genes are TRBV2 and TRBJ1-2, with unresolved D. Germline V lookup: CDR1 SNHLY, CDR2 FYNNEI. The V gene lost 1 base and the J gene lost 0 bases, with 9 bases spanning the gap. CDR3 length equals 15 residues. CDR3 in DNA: TGTGCCAGCAGTGAAGGCGGGTCTGCTAACTATGGCTACACCTTC. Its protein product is CASSEGGSANYGYTF.